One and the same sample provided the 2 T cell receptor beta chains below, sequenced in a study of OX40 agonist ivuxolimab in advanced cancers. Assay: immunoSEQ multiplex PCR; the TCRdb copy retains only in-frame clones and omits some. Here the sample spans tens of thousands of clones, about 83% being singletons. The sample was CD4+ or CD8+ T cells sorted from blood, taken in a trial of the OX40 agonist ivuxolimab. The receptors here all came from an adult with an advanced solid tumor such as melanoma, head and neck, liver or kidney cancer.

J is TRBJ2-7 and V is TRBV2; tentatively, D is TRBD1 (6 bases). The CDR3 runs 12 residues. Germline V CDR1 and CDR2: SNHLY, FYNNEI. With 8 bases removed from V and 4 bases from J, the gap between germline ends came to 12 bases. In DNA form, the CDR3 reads TGTGCCAGCTCCGGACAGAGTTACGAGCAGTACTTC. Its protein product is CASSGQSYEQYF.

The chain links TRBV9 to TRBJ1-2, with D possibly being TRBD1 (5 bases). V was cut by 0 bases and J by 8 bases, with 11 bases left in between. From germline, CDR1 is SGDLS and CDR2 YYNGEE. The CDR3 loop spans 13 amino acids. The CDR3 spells CASSVDQGGGYTF. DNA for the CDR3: TGTGCCAGCAGCGTAGATCAGGGAGGAGGCTACACCTTC.